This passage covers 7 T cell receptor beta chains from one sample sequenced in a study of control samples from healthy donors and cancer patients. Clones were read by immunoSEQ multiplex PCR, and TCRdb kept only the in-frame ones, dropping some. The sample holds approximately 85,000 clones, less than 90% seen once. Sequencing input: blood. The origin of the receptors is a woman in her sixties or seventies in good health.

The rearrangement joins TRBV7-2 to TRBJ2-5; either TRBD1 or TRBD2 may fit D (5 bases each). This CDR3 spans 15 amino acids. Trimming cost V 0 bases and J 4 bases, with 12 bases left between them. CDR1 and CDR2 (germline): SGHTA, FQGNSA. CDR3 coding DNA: TGTGCCAGCAGCTTAGCCAGGGAGCTGATAGAGACCCAGTACTTC. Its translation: CASSLARELIETQYF.

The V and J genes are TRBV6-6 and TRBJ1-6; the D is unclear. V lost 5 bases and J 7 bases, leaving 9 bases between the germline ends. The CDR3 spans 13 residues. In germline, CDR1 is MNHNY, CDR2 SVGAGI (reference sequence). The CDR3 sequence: CASSGSGNSPLHF. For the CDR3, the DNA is TGTGCCAGCAGTGGGTCCGGAAATTCACCCCTCCACTTT.

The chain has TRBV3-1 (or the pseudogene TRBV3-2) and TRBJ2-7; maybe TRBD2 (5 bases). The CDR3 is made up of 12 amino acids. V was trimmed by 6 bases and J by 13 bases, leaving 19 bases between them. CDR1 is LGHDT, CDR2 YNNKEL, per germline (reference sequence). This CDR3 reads CASSNLNREPYF. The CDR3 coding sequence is TGTGCCAGCAGTAACCTTAATCGGGAACCCTACTTC.

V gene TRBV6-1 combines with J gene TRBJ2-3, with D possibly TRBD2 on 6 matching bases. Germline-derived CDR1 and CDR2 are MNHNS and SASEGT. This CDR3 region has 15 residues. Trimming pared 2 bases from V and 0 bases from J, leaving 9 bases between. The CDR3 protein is CASSEWSGSTDTQYF. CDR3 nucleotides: TGTGCCAGCAGTGAATGGAGCGGGAGCACAGATACGCAGTATTTT.

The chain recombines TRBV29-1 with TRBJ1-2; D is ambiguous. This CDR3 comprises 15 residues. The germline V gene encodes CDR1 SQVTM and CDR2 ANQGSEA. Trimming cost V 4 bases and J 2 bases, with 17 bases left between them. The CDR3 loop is CSVGPDSLGNYGYTF. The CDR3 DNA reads TGCAGCGTTGGCCCTGATTCCCTGGGAAACTATGGCTACACCTTC.

Written as DNA, the CDR3 is TGCGCCAGCAGCTTGGAGGTAGCGGGGGGGCACGAGACCCAGTACTTC. Amino acids: CASSLEVAGGHETQYF. This chain joins TRBV5-1 and TRBJ2-5; 11 bases align to TRBD2. Germline V CDR1 and CDR2: SGHRS, YFSETQ. V lost 0 bases and J lost 5; bases outside the gene matches: 6. The CDR3 loop spans 16 amino acids.

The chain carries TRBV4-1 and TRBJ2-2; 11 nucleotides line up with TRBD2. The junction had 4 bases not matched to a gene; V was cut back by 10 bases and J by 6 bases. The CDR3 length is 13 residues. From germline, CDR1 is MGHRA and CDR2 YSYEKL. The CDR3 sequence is CATSGRMSGELFF. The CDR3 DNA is TGCGCCACTAGCGGGAGGATGTCCGGGGAGCTGTTTTTT.